This TCR beta chain was retrieved from a study of blood T cell repertoires in COVID-19. The overall study: Acute-phase and convalescent COVID-19 samples originated in the United States, Italy and Spain. Sources were T cells, B-cell-depleted T cells, or PBMCs; the material itself was cDNA or gDNA.

Original handling: For nucleated cells, counts were estimated from reference gene primer amplification. Here immunoSEQ multiplex PCR was the method, and the copy in TCRdb shows in-frame clones only, minus some. Clone size and V and J calls were adopted from that table, with D and trimming inferred from the DNA. The sample has about 150,000 clones; under 90% are singletons. This CDR3 contains 15 residues. The germline V gene has CDR1 LNHDA and CDR2 SQIVND (reference sequence). The V segment lost 6 bases and the J segment 3 bases; nucleotides outside the gene matches: 7. The V and J genes are TRBV19 and TRBJ2-2, with 7 bases fitting TRBD1. The sequence was collected from a woman over 75 with acute or convalescent COVID-19. The sequenced material came from peripheral blood. The CDR3 loop reads CASREGTVHTGELFF. In nucleotides, the CDR3 is TGTGCCAGTAGGGAAGGGACAGTTCACACCGGGGAGCTGTTTTTT.